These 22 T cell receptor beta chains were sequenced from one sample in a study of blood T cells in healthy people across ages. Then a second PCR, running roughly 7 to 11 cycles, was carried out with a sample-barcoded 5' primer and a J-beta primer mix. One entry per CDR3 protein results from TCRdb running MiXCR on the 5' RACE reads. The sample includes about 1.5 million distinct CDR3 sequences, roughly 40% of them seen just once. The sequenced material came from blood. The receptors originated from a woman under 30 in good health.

CDR3 residues: CASSLGTIGGTDYGYTF. The CDR3, as DNA: TGCGCCAGCAGCTTGGGGACGATTGGGGGAACTGACTATGGCTACACCTTC. The V gene is TRBV5-1, the J gene TRBJ1-2; perhaps TRBD1 as D (5 bases). The CDR3 length is 17 residues. The V gene lost 0 bases and the J gene lost 3 bases, with 18 bases spanning the gap. Germline V gene lookup returns CDR1 SGHRS and CDR2 YFSETQ. Full variable domain (outside the CDR3, taken from reference TRBV5-1 and TRBJ1-2): KAGVTQTPRYLIKTRGQQVTLSCSPISGHRSVSWYQQTPGQGLQFLFEYFSETQRNKGNFPGRFSGRQFSNSRSEMNVSTLELGDSALYLCASSLGTIGGTDYGYTFGSGTRLTVV.

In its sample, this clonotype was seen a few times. The CDR3 loop reads CASSAYMGRETQYF. DNA of the CDR3: TGTGCCAGCAGTGCGTACATGGGGCGGGAGACCCAGTACTTC. This rearrangement joins TRBV25-1 to TRBJ2-5, with TRBD1 as a possible D gene (5 bases). This CDR3 is 14 amino acids long. V was pared by 4 bases and J by 5 bases, with 14 bases between. Looked up from germline, CDR1 is MGHDK and CDR2 is SYGVNS.

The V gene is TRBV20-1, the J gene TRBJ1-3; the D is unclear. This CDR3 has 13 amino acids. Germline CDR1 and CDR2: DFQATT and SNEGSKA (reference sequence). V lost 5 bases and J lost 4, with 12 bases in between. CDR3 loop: CSAGRAGGNTIYF. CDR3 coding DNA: TGCAGTGCTGGACGGGCAGGAGGAAACACCATATATTTT.

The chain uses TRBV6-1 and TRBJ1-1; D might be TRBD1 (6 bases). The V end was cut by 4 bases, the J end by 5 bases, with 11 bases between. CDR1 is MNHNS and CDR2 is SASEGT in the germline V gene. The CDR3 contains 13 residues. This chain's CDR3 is CASSARGRTEAFF. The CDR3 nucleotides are TGTGCCAGCAGTGCCAGGGGCCGAACTGAAGCTTTCTTT.

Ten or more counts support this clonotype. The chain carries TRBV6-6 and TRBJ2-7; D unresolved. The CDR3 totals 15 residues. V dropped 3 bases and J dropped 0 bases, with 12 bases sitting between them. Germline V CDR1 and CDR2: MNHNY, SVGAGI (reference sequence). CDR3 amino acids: CASSYLGGVSYEQYF. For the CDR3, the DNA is TGTGCCAGCAGTTATCTTGGCGGAGTCTCCTACGAGCAGTACTTC.

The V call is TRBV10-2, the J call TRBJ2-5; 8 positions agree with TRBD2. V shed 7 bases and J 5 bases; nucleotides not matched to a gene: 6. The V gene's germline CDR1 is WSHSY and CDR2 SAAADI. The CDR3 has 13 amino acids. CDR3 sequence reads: CASMGLESETQYF. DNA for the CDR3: TGCGCCAGCATGGGACTAGAGTCGGAGACCCAGTACTTC.

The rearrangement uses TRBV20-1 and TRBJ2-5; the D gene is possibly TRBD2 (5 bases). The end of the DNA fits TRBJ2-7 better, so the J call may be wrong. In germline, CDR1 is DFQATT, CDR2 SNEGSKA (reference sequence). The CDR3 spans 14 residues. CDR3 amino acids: CSANPRGLTYEQYF. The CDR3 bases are TGCAGTGCTAACCCCAGAGGGCTGACCTACGAGCAGTACTTC.

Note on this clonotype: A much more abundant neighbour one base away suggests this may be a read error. The CDR3 here is CSTPSSTDTQYF. DNA for the CDR3: TGCAGTACCCCAAGTAGCACAGATACGCAGTATTTT. The J gene is TRBJ2-3, the V gene TRBV20-1; D uncertain. The CDR3 sequence is 12 residues long. The germline CDR1 and CDR2 sequences are DFQATT and SNEGSKA (reference sequence). V was trimmed by 8 bases and J by 0 bases, leaving 9 bases between them.

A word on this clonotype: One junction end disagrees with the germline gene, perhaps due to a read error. CDR3 nucleotide sequence: TGCGCCAACAGCTGGGCGACAGGGGCGGTCTCTGAAGCTTTCTTT. It specifies CANSWATGAVSEAFF. The rearrangement uses TRBV5-1 and TRBJ1-1; TRBD1 matches 8 bases. CDR1 and CDR2 (germline): SGHRS, YFSETQ. The CDR3 has 15 amino acids.

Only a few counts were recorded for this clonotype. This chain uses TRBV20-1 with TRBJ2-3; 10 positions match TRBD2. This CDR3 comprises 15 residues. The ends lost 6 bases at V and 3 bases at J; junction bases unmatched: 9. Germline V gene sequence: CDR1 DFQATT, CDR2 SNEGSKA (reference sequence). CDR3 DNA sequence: TGCAGTGCCGCCTCTAGCGGGAGCAGAACAGATACGCAGTATTTT. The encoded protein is CSAASSGSRTDTQYF.

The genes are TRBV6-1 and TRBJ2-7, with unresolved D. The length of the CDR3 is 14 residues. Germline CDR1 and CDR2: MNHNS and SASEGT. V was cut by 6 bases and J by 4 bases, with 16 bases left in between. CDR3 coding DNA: TGTGCCAGCAGCCCTAGTGGGGAAGCTTACGAGCAGTACTTC. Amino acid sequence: CASSPSGEAYEQYF.

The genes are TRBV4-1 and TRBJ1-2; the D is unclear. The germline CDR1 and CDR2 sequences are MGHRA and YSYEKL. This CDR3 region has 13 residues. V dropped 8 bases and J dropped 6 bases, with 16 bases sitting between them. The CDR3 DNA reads TGCGCCAGCTTTCGATCGGGGTACCATGGCTACACCTTC. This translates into CASFRSGYHGYTF.

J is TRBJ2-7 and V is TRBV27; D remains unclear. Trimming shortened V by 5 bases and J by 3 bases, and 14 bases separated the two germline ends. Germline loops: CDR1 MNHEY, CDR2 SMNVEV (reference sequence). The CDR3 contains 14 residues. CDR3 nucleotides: TGTGCCAGCAGTGCGCGCAGAGCCAACTACGAGCAGTACTTC. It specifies CASSARRANYEQYF.

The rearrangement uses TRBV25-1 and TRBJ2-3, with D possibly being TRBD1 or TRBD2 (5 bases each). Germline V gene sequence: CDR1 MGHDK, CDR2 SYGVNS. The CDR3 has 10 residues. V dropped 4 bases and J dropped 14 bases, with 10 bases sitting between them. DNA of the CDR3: TGTGCCAGCAGTGCGGGACGGTTGTATTTT. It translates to CASSAGRLYF.

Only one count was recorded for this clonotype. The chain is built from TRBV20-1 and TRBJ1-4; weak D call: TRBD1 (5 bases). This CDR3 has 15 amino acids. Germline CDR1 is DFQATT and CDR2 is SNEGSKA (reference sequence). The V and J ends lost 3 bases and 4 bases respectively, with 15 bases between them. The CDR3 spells CSASPWMRGNEKLFF. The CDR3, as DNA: TGCAGTGCTAGCCCTTGGATGAGGGGTAATGAAAAACTGTTTTTT.

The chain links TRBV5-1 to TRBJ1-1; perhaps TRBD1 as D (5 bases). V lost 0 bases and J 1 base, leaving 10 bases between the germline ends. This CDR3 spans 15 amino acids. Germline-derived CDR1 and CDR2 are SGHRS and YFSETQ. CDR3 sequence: CASSLGSRANTEAFF. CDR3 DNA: TGCGCCAGCAGCTTGGGATCCAGGGCGAACACTGAAGCTTTCTTT.

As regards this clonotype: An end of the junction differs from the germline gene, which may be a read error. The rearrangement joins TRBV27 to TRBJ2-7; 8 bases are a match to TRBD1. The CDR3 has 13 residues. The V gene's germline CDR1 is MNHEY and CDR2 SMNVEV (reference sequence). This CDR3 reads CVSSPGQGYEQYF. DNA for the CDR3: TGTGTCAGCAGTCCAGGACAGGGCTACGAGCAGTACTTC.

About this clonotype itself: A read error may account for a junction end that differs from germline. In DNA form, the CDR3 reads TGTGCCACCAGCAGAGGACAGTACTCAGATGCGCAGTATTTT. Residues: CATSRGQYSDAQYF. V gene TRBV15 combines with J gene TRBJ2-3; perhaps TRBD1 as D (5 bases). This CDR3 is 14 amino acids long. The germline gives CDR1 LNHNV, CDR2 YYDKDF (reference sequence).

CDR3: CASSVGAGVGDIQYF. DNA for the CDR3: TGTGCCAGTAGTGTCGGAGCGGGAGTTGGGGACATTCAGTACTTC. The V and J genes are TRBV19 and TRBJ2-4; 8 positions agree with TRBD2. Germline CDR1 and CDR2: LNHDA and SQIVND (reference sequence). The CDR3 extends over 15 amino acids. J gave up 8 bases and V 5 bases, and 11 bases lay outside the gene matches.

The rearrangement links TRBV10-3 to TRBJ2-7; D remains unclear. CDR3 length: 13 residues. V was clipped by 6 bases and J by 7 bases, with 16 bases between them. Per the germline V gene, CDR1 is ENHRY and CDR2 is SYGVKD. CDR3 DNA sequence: TGTGCCATCAGCCCCCCTGAAAGGAATGAGCAGTACTTC. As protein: CAISPPERNEQYF.

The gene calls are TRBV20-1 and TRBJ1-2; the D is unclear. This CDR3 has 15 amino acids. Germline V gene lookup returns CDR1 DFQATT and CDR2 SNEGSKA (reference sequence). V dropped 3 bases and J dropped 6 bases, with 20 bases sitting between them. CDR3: CSASNDIVVKDGYTF. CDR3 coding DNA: TGCAGTGCTAGTAACGACATTGTGGTGAAGGATGGCTACACCTTC.

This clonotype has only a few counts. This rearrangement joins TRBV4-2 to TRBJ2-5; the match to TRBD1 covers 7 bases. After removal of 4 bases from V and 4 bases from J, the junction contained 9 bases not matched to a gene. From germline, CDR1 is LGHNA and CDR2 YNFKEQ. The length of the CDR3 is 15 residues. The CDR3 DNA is TGTGCCAGCAGCCGCACAGGGGAAGGGGGAGAGACCCAGTACTTC. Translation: CASSRTGEGGETQYF.